The 12 T cell receptor beta chains given below trace back to one sample, sequenced in a study of cytomegalovirus exposure and HLA in healthy donors. A multiplex PCR was run with 60 Vbeta primers and 13 Jbeta primers. Sequencing used immunoSEQ multiplex PCR; TCRdb keeps in-frame clones, though not all of them. Of 150,000 to 200,000 clones in the sample, 65% to 80% are singletons; the top ten hold about 2.7%. Sequencing was done on a sample of PBMCs. The receptors derive from a woman in her forties or fifties in good health and CMV-seropositive.

For the CDR3, the DNA is TGCGCCAGCAGCCCGACCGCGGCGGACACCTACGAGCAGTACTTC. Protein sequence: CASSPTAADTYEQYF. The V call is TRBV5-1, the J call TRBJ2-7, with a possible D match to TRBD1 (5 bases). V dropped 4 bases and J dropped 2 bases, with 16 bases sitting between them. CDR1 is SGHRS, CDR2 YFSETQ, per germline. The CDR3 contains 15 residues.

This chain joins TRBV30 and TRBJ2-3, with 7 bases fitting TRBD1. J was trimmed by 5 bases and V by 8 bases; bases with no gene match: 13. From germline, CDR1 is GTSNPN and CDR2 SVGIG (reference sequence). This CDR3 contains 14 residues. This CDR3 is CALERGQAGDTQYF. CDR3 bases: TGTGCCCTGGAGAGAGGACAGGCCGGAGATACGCAGTATTTT.

This clone was seen just once. The gene calls are TRBV10-3 and TRBJ2-1, with 13 bases matching TRBD2. This CDR3 spans 16 amino acids. V was clipped by 3 bases and J by 4 bases; unmatched bases: 3. Looked up from germline, CDR1 is ENHRY and CDR2 is SYGVKD. CDR3 region: CAISDQTSGGYNEQFF. In DNA, the CDR3 is TGTGCCATCAGTGACCAGACTAGCGGGGGGTACAATGAGCAGTTCTTC.

V and J are TRBV6-6 and TRBJ2-3, with TRBD2 matching 10 bases. After removal of 6 bases from V and 3 bases from J, the junction contained 9 bases not matched to a gene. Germline V gives CDR1 MNHNY, CDR2 SVGAGI (reference sequence). CDR3 size: 16 residues. CDR3 sequence: CASRSASGGGTDTQYF. CDR3 DNA sequence: TGTGCCAGCAGGTCTGCTAGCGGGGGCGGGACAGATACGCAGTATTTT.

The chain joins TRBV2 to TRBJ2-1; D perhaps matches TRBD1 (5 bases). V was shortened by 3 bases and J by 0 bases, with 12 bases between the two germline ends. Germline-derived CDR1 and CDR2 are SNHLY and FYNNEI. The CDR3 is 16 residues long. CDR3 nucleotides: TGTGCCAGCAGTGATCAGGGAATAAGCTCCTACAATGAGCAGTTCTTC. It specifies CASSDQGISSYNEQFF.

This chain joins TRBV6-5 and TRBJ1-5, with D perhaps matching TRBD1 (5 bases). Germline CDR1 reads MNHEY; CDR2 reads SVGAGI. The CDR3 spans 15 residues. Trimming removed 0 bases from V and 5 bases from J, with 11 bases in between. CDR3 in DNA: TGTGCCAGCAGTTACTCGTTCTCGGGGGATCAGCCCCAGCATTTT. It codes for CASSYSFSGDQPQHF.

This chain links TRBV5-1 with TRBJ2-2; 8 nucleotides match TRBD2. This CDR3 has 15 amino acids. The V gene end was trimmed by 4 bases and the J gene end by 6 bases; junction bases not matched to a gene: 8. Germline CDR1 SGHRS, CDR2 YFSETQ. For the CDR3, the DNA is TGCGCCAGCAGCCTACAATCGGGGGGGGCCGGGGAGCTGTTTTTT. Residues: CASSLQSGGAGELFF.

The chain links TRBV6-5 to TRBJ1-1, with D possibly being TRBD1 (6 bases). This CDR3 region has 15 residues. Germline V lookup: CDR1 MNHEY, CDR2 SVGAGI. Trimming left V 5 bases short and J 7 bases short, with 20 bases between. This chain's CDR3 is CASSGGIRGGSEAFF. The CDR3 coding sequence is TGTGCCAGCAGTGGGGGAATAAGGGGGGGAAGTGAAGCTTTCTTT.

The rearrangement uses TRBV5-1 and TRBJ1-1; D is perhaps TRBD1 (6 bases). Trimming removed 4 bases at V and 4 bases at J, with 17 bases between. The CDR3 contains 15 residues. Germline values: CDR1 SGHRS, CDR2 YFSETQ. CDR3 loop: CASSRRLDSSTEAFF. As DNA, the CDR3 is TGCGCCAGCAGCCGACGCCTGGACAGTAGCACTGAAGCTTTCTTT.

This chain joins TRBV25-1 and TRBJ1-2; 9 nucleotides agree with TRBD1. The CDR3 runs 15 residues. Trimming took 4 bases from V and 4 from J; bases not matched to a gene: 7. Germline assignment: CDR1 MGHDK and CDR2 SYGVNS. The chain's CDR3 is CASSANRGQGYGYTF. CDR3 sequence (DNA): TGTGCCAGCAGTGCTAACAGGGGGCAGGGCTATGGCTACACCTTC.

The chain joins TRBV13 to TRBJ1-2; D possibly corresponds to TRBD1 (5 bases). The germline V and J ends were trimmed by 4 bases and 7 bases, with 16 bases remaining between them. The germline V gene has CDR1 PRHDT and CDR2 FYEKMQ (reference sequence). The CDR3 has 14 amino acids. The CDR3 loop is CASSSTLGLLGYTF. In DNA form, the CDR3 reads TGTGCCAGCAGCTCAACCCTGGGGCTTCTTGGCTACACCTTC.

This clone was found a few times. The chain couples TRBV5-4 to TRBJ1-4; TRBD1 matches 8 bases. The V and J ends lost 0 bases and 8 bases, in that order; junction bases with no gene match: 3. Germline CDR1 reads SGHNT; CDR2 reads YYREEE (reference sequence). The CDR3 totals 14 residues. The CDR3 protein is CASSLAGGSEKLFF. The CDR3 region has the DNA TGTGCCAGCAGCTTGGCAGGGGGCAGCGAAAAACTGTTTTTT.